This paragraph covers one T cell receptor (beta chain) sequence. A Seattle source enrolled patients during active infection and followed them longitudinally. These data come from a study of blood T cell repertoires in COVID-19. Study overall: Samples representing acute and convalescent COVID-19 were sourced from the United States, Italy and Spain.

The protocol was immunoSEQ multiplex PCR, while the TCRdb copy is restricted to in-frame clones and leaves out a portion. This sample yields about 410,000 clones, of which around nine tenths are seen a single time; about 1.6% belongs to the top ten. CDR3 size: 13 residues. Germline V lookup: CDR1 LNHDA, CDR2 SQIVND (reference sequence). V lost 5 bases and J 1 base, leaving 8 bases between the germline ends. The chain recombines TRBV19 with TRBJ2-5; D ambiguous. This clonotype originated in a woman between 35 and 50 years old with COVID-19, enrolled during active disease. Input material: peripheral blood. CDR3 nucleotide sequence: TGTGCCAGTAGTCTCTCTAGCCAAGAGACCCAGTACTTC. Translated: CASSLSSQETQYF.